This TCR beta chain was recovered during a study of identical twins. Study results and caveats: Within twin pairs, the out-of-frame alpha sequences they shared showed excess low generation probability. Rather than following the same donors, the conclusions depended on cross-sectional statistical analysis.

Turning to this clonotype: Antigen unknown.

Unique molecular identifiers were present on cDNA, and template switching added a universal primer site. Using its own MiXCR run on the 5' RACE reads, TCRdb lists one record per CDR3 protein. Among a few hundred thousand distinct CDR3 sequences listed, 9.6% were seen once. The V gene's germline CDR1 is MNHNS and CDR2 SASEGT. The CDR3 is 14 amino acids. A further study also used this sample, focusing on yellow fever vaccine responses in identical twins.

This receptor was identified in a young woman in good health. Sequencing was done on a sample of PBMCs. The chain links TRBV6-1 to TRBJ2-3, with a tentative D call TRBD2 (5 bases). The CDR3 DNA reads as TGTTCCTCAAGCGAGGGAAACCTTGGGGATACGCAGTATTTT. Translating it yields CSSSEGNLGDTQYF.